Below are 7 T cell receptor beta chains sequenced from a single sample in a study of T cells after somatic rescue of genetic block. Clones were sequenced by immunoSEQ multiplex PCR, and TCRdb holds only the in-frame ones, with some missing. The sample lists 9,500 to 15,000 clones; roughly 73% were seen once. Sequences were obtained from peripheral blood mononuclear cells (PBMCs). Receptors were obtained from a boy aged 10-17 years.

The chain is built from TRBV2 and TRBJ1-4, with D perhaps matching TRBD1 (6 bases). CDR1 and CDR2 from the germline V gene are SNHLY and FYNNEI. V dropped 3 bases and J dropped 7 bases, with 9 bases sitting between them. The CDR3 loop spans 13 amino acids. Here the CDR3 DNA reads TGTGCCAGCAGTGACAGGGGTAGTGAAAAACTGTTTTTT. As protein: CASSDRGSEKLFF.

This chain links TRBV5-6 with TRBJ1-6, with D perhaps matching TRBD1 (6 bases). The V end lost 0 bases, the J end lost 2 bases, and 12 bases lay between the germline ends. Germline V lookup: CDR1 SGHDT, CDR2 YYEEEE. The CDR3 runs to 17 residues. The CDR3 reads CASSLVGRGPYNSPLHF. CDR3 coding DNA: TGTGCCAGCAGCTTGGTTGGCAGGGGCCCCTATAATTCACCCCTCCACTTT.

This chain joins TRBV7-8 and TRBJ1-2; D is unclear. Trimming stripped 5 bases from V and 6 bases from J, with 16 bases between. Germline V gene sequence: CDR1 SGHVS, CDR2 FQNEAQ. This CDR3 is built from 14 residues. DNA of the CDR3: TGTGCCAGCAGCCAAGAGTCCCGTCGGAATGGCTACACCTTC. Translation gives CASSQESRRNGYTF.

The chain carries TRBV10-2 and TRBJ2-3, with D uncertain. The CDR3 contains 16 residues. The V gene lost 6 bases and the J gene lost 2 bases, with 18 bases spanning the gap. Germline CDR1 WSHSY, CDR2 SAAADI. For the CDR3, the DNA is TGCGCCAGCAGGCCGCTAAGGAATTGGGTCACAGATACGCAGTATTTT. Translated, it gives CASRPLRNWVTDTQYF.

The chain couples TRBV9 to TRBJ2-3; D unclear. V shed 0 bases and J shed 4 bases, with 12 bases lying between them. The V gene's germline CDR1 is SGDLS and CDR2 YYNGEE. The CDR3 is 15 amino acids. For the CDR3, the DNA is TGTGCCAGCAGCGTAGGGCATACTGGCCCAGATACGCAGTATTTT. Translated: CASSVGHTGPDTQYF.

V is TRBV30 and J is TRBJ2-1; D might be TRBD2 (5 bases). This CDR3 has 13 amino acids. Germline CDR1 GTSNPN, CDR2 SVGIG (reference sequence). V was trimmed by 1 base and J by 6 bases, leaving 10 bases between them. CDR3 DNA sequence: TGTGCCTGGAGTGGGCTAGCTGTCAATGAGCAGTTCTTC. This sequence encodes CAWSGLAVNEQFF.

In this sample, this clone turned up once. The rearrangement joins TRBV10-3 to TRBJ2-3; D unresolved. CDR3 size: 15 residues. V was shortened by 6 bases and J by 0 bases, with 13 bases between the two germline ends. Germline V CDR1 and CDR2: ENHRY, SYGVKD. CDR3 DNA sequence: TGTGCCATCAGCACCTCATTTTTTAGCACAGATACGCAGTATTTT. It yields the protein CAISTSFFSTDTQYF.